This T cell receptor beta chain was sequenced during a study of T cell responses to AZD1222 COVID-19 vaccine. CDR1 is MDHEN, CDR2 SYDVKM, per germline. Between the trimmed V and J ends, which lost 6 bases and 1 base, there was a span of 19 bases. The CDR3 covers 16 residues. Sequencing was performed with immunoSEQ multiplex PCR; in TCRdb, only in-frame clones are kept and a portion is missing. This table has roughly 140,000 clones, 91% appearing once. Points from the study as a whole: Donor demographics were predominantly white British with a female majority; clonal diversity may be underestimated.

Worth noting for this clone: Its specificity is not known.

The receptor was derived from an adult in good health. This chain connects TRBV28 to TRBJ2-7; D not certain. The sequenced sample was peripheral blood, obtained on day 0 of AZD1222 vaccination. DNA of the CDR3: TGTGCCAGCAGGTCCCCTCAAGCCGGCAGATCCTACGAGCAGTACTTC. As protein: CASRSPQAGRSYEQYF.